The subject of this entry is one TCR beta chain. The data derive from a study of T cell responses to AZD1222 COVID-19 vaccine. V lost 5 bases and J 0 bases, leaving 11 bases between the germline ends. Germline loops: CDR1 LNHDA, CDR2 SQIVND (reference sequence). The length of the CDR3 is 15 residues. The table came from immunoSEQ multiplex PCR; TCRdb's copy has only in-frame clones and leaves some out. Found here are 100,000 to 150,000 clones, around 90% of them singletons; the top ten hold 1.4% to 1.5%. The rearrangement links TRBV19 to TRBJ1-3; no reliable D call. The sequenced sample was peripheral blood, obtained on day 0 of AZD1222 vaccination. The receptor was derived from an adult in good health. This CDR3 is CASSFGASSGNTIYF. In DNA, the CDR3 is TGTGCCAGTAGTTTTGGTGCAAGCTCTGGAAACACCATATATTTT.